The source of this T cell receptor (beta chain) is a study of blood T cell repertoires in COVID-19. Study in general: COVID-19 samples collected from the United States, Italy and Spain covered acute and convalescent phases.

Method: immunoSEQ multiplex PCR; TCRdb's copy keeps in-frame clones and lacks some. This table holds 30,000 to 40,000 clones, roughly 88% found once. This sequence originates from a woman in her seventies with active COVID-19. Sequenced input: peripheral blood.

CDR3 region: CASSEIQETQYF. Written as DNA, the CDR3 is TGTGCCAGCAGTGAAATACAAGAGACCCAGTACTTC. V is TRBV6-1 and J is TRBJ2-5; D is undetermined. The V end was cut by 2 bases, the J end by 2 bases, with 3 bases between. The CDR3 contains 12 residues. Germline CDR1 MNHNS, CDR2 SASEGT.